This paragraph covers one T cell receptor beta chain sequence. This CDR3 is built from 16 residues. Germline-derived CDR1 and CDR2 are SGHAT and FQNNGV. Trimming removed 0 bases at V and 1 base at J, with 12 bases between. The PCR contained 60 Vbeta and 13 Jbeta primers. This table comes from immunoSEQ multiplex PCR, and its TCRdb copy is limited to in-frame clones, with some not included. The repertoire holds around 200,000 clones, with around nine tenths as singletons. This sample is drawn from a study of cytomegalovirus exposure and HLA in healthy donors. Study summary: Some 77 million unique TCRs from HLA-typed donors were held in an early release of data.

This TCR was sampled from a woman aged 25 to 39 in good health and CMV-seronegative. Source material: PBMCs. The chain couples TRBV11-2 to TRBJ1-1; D uncertain. CDR3 sequence reads: CASSLDGGRWNTEAFF. In DNA, the CDR3 is TGTGCCAGCAGCTTAGATGGAGGGAGGTGGAACACTGAAGCTTTCTTT.